This T cell receptor beta chain was retrieved from a study of cytomegalovirus exposure and HLA in healthy donors (dated by TCRdb to 2016 to 2017). With regard to the full study: In an earlier analysis of under 750 of the donors, 250 to 350 Gb of sequence data and 117 million unique TCR beta sequences from some 170 million T cells were reported. Roughly 300 gigabases of sequencing data and roughly 90 million unique TCR sequences were included in an early release covering 500 to 750 HLA-typed donors. The genetic ancestry cluster associated with self-reported Caucasian donors included 70% to 85% of the roughly 360 genotyped donors. The study was designed to test whether signatures of past pathogen exposure could be identified by cataloging public T cell receptors. The T cell repertoires of 700 or so subjects were profiled by immunosequencing and related to cytomegalovirus serostatus. Besides the first cohort of around 670 subjects, a separate validation cohort made up of roughly 130 different subjects was used. To predict cytomegalovirus infection status, the study brought together high-throughput TCR immunosequencing, statistical association of individual TCRs with disease status, and machine learning. To study patterns of TCR occurrence, a later analysis re-analyzed previously published TCR beta repertoires from under 750 donors and added high-resolution HLA genotyping. Rather than using new phenotypic data, the later analysis identified candidate immune exposures from TCR beta sequences and from how often those sequences occurred across donors. An earlier analysis of roughly 580 of the donors used high-throughput TCR beta sequencing to judge whether each TCR beta V gene segment behaved as functional or pseudogenic. Donor age, sex, ethnicity and CMV serostatus were collected together with the repertoire data. A later genetic analysis used genome-wide SNP genotypes for about 60% of the roughly 700 donors, treating that subset as a discovery cohort. Every repertoire in the discovery cohort had been generated on one and the same sequencing platform. Class I and class II HLA loci were covered by the typing at four-digit resolution. Typing coverage differed by locus: A, B, C, DRB1 and DQB1 were typed in about 620-640 donors, DQA1 in 522, DPA1 in around 610, and DPB1 in 472. Because of strong linkage in the cohort, roughly five DR-DQ haplotypes were treated as single units for association and clustering. Among some 400 genotyped donors of the cohort, an average of around 250,000 unique TCR beta nucleotide sequences was sequenced per donor, of which approximately 19% were non-productive. Study-level results and caveats: Fewer than 20 rarely observed V segments, including chromosome 9 orphons, were excluded from the earlier analysis of almost 600 of the donors because counts were too low. In an earlier analysis of approximately 590 of the donors, most TCR beta V segments appeared in productive rearrangements about 90% or about 30% of the time, broadly matching IMGT annotations. In both the original and validation cohorts, the classifier was reported to diagnose cytomegalovirus status with high specificity and sensitivity. A group of highly shared sequence variants was considered likely to be a technical artifact of the sequencing pipeline. According to a later analysis, TCR association rates differed among HLA loci, with DRB1 alleles showing the most associated TCRs and HLA-C alleles showing the fewest. When HLA alleles, especially DR and DQ, strongly co-occurred, TCR associations were difficult to assign to individual alleles. A few of the identified cytomegalovirus-associated TCR beta chains were confirmed in vitro to be specific for cytomegalovirus antigens. In a later analysis, HLA-associated TCR beta chains showed more clonal expansion and lower generation probabilities than non-associated chains that were equally common. In a later genetic analysis, a missense DCLRE1C variant was associated with V-gene and J-gene trimming of TCR beta chains, and the association was replicated in an independent cohort. In a later analysis, several top co-occurrence clusters were reported to appear linked to parvovirus B19, influenza, CMV and Epstein-Barr virus. While some public TCRs were present in many individuals, most TCR sequences turned up only very rarely across donors. Presence/absence analyses assumed roughly uniform sequencing depth across donors, an assumption that may not hold. A further reported finding was that TCR beta sequences accurately predicted the HLA-A and HLA-B alleles for most subjects in the first cohort. At a false discovery rate of 0.05, a later analysis linked around 15,000 TCR beta sequences to specific HLA alleles. It was suggested by the authors that the approach could potentially be generalized to other disease states and immunological phenotypes. The only immune exposure information available for the cohort was CMV serostatus. In a later genetic analysis, fewer N-insertions in productive TCRs were reported among donors in an Asian-associated ancestry cluster than the roughly 700-donor mean. Because HLA typing was missing for some donors at each locus, association tests included only the typed subset. In a later analysis, most CMV-associated TCR beta chains were found to appear HLA-restricted, with HLA associations seemingly driven largely by CMV exposure. The study listed 150 to 200 TCR beta chains as associated with cytomegalovirus. The cohort was sequenced for TCR beta chains only, and without alpha or paired-chain data the features that could be detected were limited. Correlated functional status among segregating V segments might be attributable to linkage disequilibrium, but an unknown experimental factor could not be ruled out. Some IMGT-functional V segments, including TRBV6-2 and TRBV6-3, could not be told apart with the 87-base-pair reads, so those segments were excluded.

The library was obtained by the immunoSEQ multiplex PCR assay. The multiplex PCR relied on a mix of 60 forward primers for TCR Vbeta segments and 13 reverse primers for TCR Jbeta segments. Amplification of the CDR3 region of rearranged TCR beta genes was performed with a multiplex PCR assay on genomic DNA. The amplified TCR beta libraries were sequenced on the Illumina HiSeq System as 87-base-pair reads. The paper's processing steps were these. In a later analysis, approximately 74 million unique TCR beta chains were counted across the roughly 700 repertoires, and roughly 10 million of these chains were shared by at least two donors. Raw reads were error-corrected and collapsed into unique sequences by a nearest-neighbor algorithm in which closely related sequences were merged to remove PCR and sequencing errors. CDR3 sequences were aligned to IMGT reference sequences to assign V, D and J gene segments. For a sequence to be retained, a match of at least six nucleotides was required to both a V gene segment and a J gene segment. A rearrangement was called productive if the CDR3 had no stop codons and remained in frame with V and J, and every other rearrangement was called non-productive. Following IMGT convention, CDR3 was defined as the stretch from the second conserved V-encoded cysteine to the conserved J-encoded phenylalanine. Sequences without an unambiguous match to a single V gene segment were excluded from the earlier analysis of about 600 of the donors. In an earlier analysis of several hundred of the donors, V segments were called functional above 56.7% productive rearrangements and were called segregating when the between-donor standard deviation exceeded 5%. A statistical classification framework was built to diagnose cytomegalovirus status from the catalog of TCR beta chain sequences. V and J gene assignment, in a later analysis, came from comparing TCR nucleotide sequences with IMGT/GENE-DB human TR gene sequences. A later analysis assigned CDR3 sequences and most-parsimonious VDJ recombination scenarios with the TCRdist pipeline. In a later analysis, each TCR beta chain was defined by its CDR3 amino acid sequence together with its V-gene family, and reads without a unique V-gene family were excluded. To address suspected cross-contamination and a sequencing artifact, a later analysis removed roughly 580 highly shared, low-generation-probability nucleotide sequences. In a later analysis, a clonal expansion index was calculated for each public chain from normalized within-repertoire ranks of inferred template counts. In a later analysis, generation probabilities were computed with a VDJ recombination model fitted to out-of-frame rearrangements, and the resulting probabilities were checked against IGoR. Hypergeometric tests were used in a later analysis to score TCR-TCR, TCR-HLA and TCR-CMV co-occurrence, with a repertoire-size bias correction applied to the TCR pairs. In a later analysis, false discovery rates were estimated by permuting HLA or CMV assignments 20 times. A later analysis grouped co-occurring TCRs with DBSCAN, adding TCRdist sequence similarity when clustering within HLA-allele-positive subsets. Co-occurrence clustering excluded repertoires with fewer than 30,000 or more than 120,000 public chains, plus five with anomalous nucleotide sharing. TCRdb took this table from immuneACCESS and kept in-frame rearrangements with V and J called. Such tables lack part of the clones; where checked against another copy, unresolved V genes explain under half of the gap, and the rest is unexplained. V and J calls plus clone size are reproduced from that table; the DNA served to infer D and trimming. The sample contains some 140,000 clones, roughly 79% of them found a single time. The ten biggest clones cover more than 0.85% of the sample.

The cohort comprised 670 or so healthy bone marrow donors. At the time of sampling, every cohort member was nominally healthy, though immune exposures that went unrecorded were likely present. The donor tested CMV seronegative and was one of the 352 seronegative cohort members. A peripheral blood sample was collected from each donor, and TCR beta sequencing was performed on peripheral blood mononuclear cells. Genomic DNA was extracted from the blood cell samples with the Qiagen DNeasy Blood Extraction Kit. Inclusive of the bounding cysteine and phenylalanine, the CDR3 is 15 residues long. Just the 45-base CDR3 DNA is kept, in frame starting at base 1. CDR1 and CDR2, looked up from the germline V gene, are SGHDN and FVKESK. V lost 0 bases and J lost 7 bases; the stretch between them is 14 bases long. As concerns this clone: This clone's antigen is unknown. No per-base quality is available; no much larger clone lies one base away.

This clonotype was sampled from a man younger than 30 in good health and CMV-seronegative. The sequence is built from TRBV14 and TRBJ2-3, and perhaps TRBD1 as D gene, on 6 matching bases. The sequencing sample was made of PBMCs. The DNA is as follows: TGTGCCAGCAGCCAAGAGATTCTGGGGGCGAATACGCAGTATTTT. This translates into CASSQEILGANTQYF.